The rows below give T cell receptor beta chains drawn from one sample of a study of blood T cell repertoires in COVID-19. Only in-frame clones appear in the TCRdb table, and some are missing; sequencing was by immunoSEQ multiplex PCR. The table lists about 87,000 clones, about 83% of them singletons. The sequenced sample consisted of peripheral blood. Receptor source: a woman aged 55-70 years with acute or convalescent COVID-19. CDR3s leave out the opening cysteine and the closing phenylalanine or tryptophan.

j_call | v_call | cdr3_aa
TRBJ1-1 | TRBV15 | ATSRDSGNTEAF
TRBJ2-7 | TRBV10-2 | ASSENGYEQY
TRBJ1-2 | TRBV11-3 | ASSDTGLRGYT
TRBJ1-1 | TRBV6-1 | ASRMAGVVGAF
TRBJ2-3 | TRBV12-3/TRBV12-4 | ASSPWGGDTQY
TRBJ2-5 | TRBV7-6 | ASSTGGNGQETQY
TRBJ1-2 | TRBV4-2 | ASSLYTGGYGYT
TRBJ1-6 | TRBV3-1/TRBV3-2 | ASSQDRGATYNSPLH
TRBJ1-1 | TRBV13 | ASSPTGLNTEAF
TRBJ1-5 | TRBV10-1 | ASSDSTSFFMQPQH
TRBJ1-1 | TRBV6-4 | ASSPLGSAEAF
TRBJ2-7 | TRBV3-1/TRBV3-2 | ASSRFGDLYEQY
TRBJ1-6 | TRBV6-2/TRBV6-3 | ASSPKGAGYNSPLH
TRBJ1-5 | TRBV28 | ASSLVQGNQPQH
TRBJ1-2 | TRBV5-8 | ASSLESVWRDGYT
TRBJ2-2 | TRBV30 | AWSFRQSTGELF
TRBJ1-2 | TRBV5-5 | ASHYRGGDGYT
TRBJ1-5 | TRBV12-3/TRBV12-4 | ASRGTPGQPQH
TRBJ2-1 | TRBV4-3 | ASSHARYNEQF
TRBJ2-1 | TRBV20-1 | SASVGYNEQF
TRBJ2-1 | TRBV4-1 | ASSQEGLAGDNEQF
TRBJ2-3 | TRBV5-5 | ASSRPSADTQY
TRBJ2-7 | TRBV6-5 | ASSPRVFGWEQY
TRBJ1-2 | TRBV5-5 | ASSRDTNYGYT
TRBJ2-1 | TRBV24-1 | ATSDPPGNEQF
TRBJ1-1 | TRBV29-1 | SVEGGQGAEAF
TRBJ1-6 | TRBV5-1 | ASSPEPRQGGNSPLH
TRBJ2-1 | TRBV5-1 | ASAWEGTSGSRNEQF
TRBJ2-1 | TRBV9 | ASNPRRGGSLDEQF
TRBJ1-1 | TRBV6-5 | ASRRQGAGTEAF
TRBJ2-1 | TRBV6-5 | ASSYSAGQGYNEQF
TRBJ2-5 | TRBV11-3 | ASSFGGVQTQY
TRBJ1-1 | TRBV11-2 | ASSLAGDNTEAF
TRBJ2-3 | TRBV27 | ASSFVGLFLDTQY
TRBJ2-3 | TRBV6-5 | ASRYSQGLADTQY
TRBJ2-7 | TRBV7-7 | ASSLNPGTSYEQY